These T cell receptor beta chains were read from a single sample in a study of identifying expanded T cells in peripheral blood. Generated by immunoSEQ multiplex PCR, the TCRdb table keeps only in-frame clones and is missing some. Of about 54,000 clones listed, roughly nine tenths are singletons. Sequencing was carried out using blood. These receptors were taken from a person between 18 and 69 years old in good health. Each CDR3 is given with its conserved first and last residue.

V,CDR3
TRBV27,CASLRTSGNRYEQYF
TRBV13,CASSLEDRFTFYGYTF
TRBV7-6,CASSLETGSRGYTF
TRBV18,CASSPAGNEQYF
TRBV6-5,CASSYFGETQYF
TRBV4-1,CASSVVSLLAGANGANVLTF
TRBV2,CASRVATDTQYF
TRBV10-1,CASSESGLETQYF
TRBV7-6,CASSLGGSGSFNEQYF
TRBV5-1,CASSLGPGQTYEQYF
TRBV5-6,CASSFRDPGETQYF
TRBV7-8,CASSHETAYYGYTF
TRBV11-3,CASSPAGGSTDTQYF
TRBV10-3,CAISESMAAGSYNEQFF
TRBV5-6,CASTFAPPTASMGGYTF
TRBV7-8,CASSLSGSGTQYF
TRBV29-1,CSASGGNYGYTF
TRBV6-1,CASSNRGGRGYTF
TRBV19,CASSPGRYGYTF
TRBV9,CASSAGVVFGNEQFF
TRBV7-9,CASSFPGSQAKNIQYF
TRBV5-4,CASSLAWLAGSGYNEQFF
TRBV4-3,CASSQLVYGEGYTF
TRBV12-5,CASGWTGILGTEAFF